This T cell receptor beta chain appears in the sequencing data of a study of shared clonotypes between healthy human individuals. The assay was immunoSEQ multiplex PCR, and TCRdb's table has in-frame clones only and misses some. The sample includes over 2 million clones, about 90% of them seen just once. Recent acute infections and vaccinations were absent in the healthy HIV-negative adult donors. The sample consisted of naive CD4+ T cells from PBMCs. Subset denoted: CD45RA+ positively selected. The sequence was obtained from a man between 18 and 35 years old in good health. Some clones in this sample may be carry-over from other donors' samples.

The CDR3 protein is CASSLAGRAARGELFF. In DNA form, the CDR3 reads TGTGCCAGCAGCTTAGCGGGGAGGGCAGCTCGCGGGGAGCTGTTTTTT. The rearrangement uses TRBV11-2 and TRBJ2-2; TRBD2 agrees at 7 bases. V shed 1 base, J shed 7 bases, and the junction held 9 bases outside the gene matches. The CDR3 is 16 residues long. CDR1 is SGHAT and CDR2 is FQNNGV in the germline V gene.